Shown below are 11 T cell receptor beta chains from a single sample sequenced in a study of cytomegalovirus exposure and HLA in healthy donors. PCR used 60 Vbeta primers and 13 Jbeta primers. Only in-frame clones appear in the TCRdb table, and some are missing; sequencing was by immunoSEQ multiplex PCR. The sample contains some 150,000 clones, about two thirds of which appear only once. The sequenced sample consisted of PBMCs. Receptor source: a middle-aged man in good health and CMV-seronegative.

This clone was seen a single time. This chain connects TRBV4-1 to TRBJ2-7; 10 positions match TRBD2. The CDR3 has 18 amino acids. J lost 6 bases, V lost 1 base, and 15 bases had no gene match. CDR1 and CDR2 (germline): MGHRA, YSYEKL. CDR3 region: CASSQVISSGSGVSEQYF. CDR3 DNA sequence: TGCGCCAGCAGCCAAGTTATTTCTAGCGGGAGCGGTGTAAGCGAGCAGTACTTC.

This chain uses TRBV5-4 with TRBJ2-3; 7 bases agree with TRBD2. This CDR3 has 13 residues. Germline V lookup: CDR1 SGHNT, CDR2 YYREEE (reference sequence). J was trimmed by 5 bases and V by 6 bases; bases with no gene match: 6. DNA of the CDR3: TGTGCCAGCACCCCCGGCGGGGGAGATACGCAGTATTTT. Translating it yields CASTPGGGDTQYF.

This clone was observed a few times. The chain is built from TRBV5-1 and TRBJ2-7, with D possibly matching TRBD2 (5 bases). The CDR3 is 15 amino acids. The V gene's germline CDR1 is SGHRS and CDR2 YFSETQ. V dropped 3 bases and J dropped 2 bases, with 15 bases sitting between them. Written as DNA, the CDR3 is TGCGCCAGCAGCTCCGGACGGGGAATCACCTACGAGCAGTACTTC. Protein product: CASSSGRGITYEQYF.

In regard to this clone: At one end, the junction sequence differs from germline, possibly due to a read error. This chain joins TRBV6-5 and TRBJ1-2; possibly TRBD1 for D (5 bases). The CDR3 extends over 14 amino acids. Germline V gene lookup returns CDR1 MNHEY and CDR2 SVGAGI. CDR3 amino acids: CASYRSGKGYGYPF. The DNA for the CDR3 is TGTGCCAGCTACAGATCAGGGAAGGGCTATGGCTACCCCTTC.

The chain employs TRBV29-1 and TRBJ2-3, with 9 bases matching TRBD2. The V segment lost 4 bases and the J segment 0 bases; nucleotides outside the gene matches: 8. The CDR3 totals 16 residues. The germline CDR1 and CDR2 sequences are SQVTM and ANQGSEA. CDR3 region: CSVVNPLAGSTDTQYF. The CDR3 region has the DNA TGCAGCGTTGTCAATCCCCTAGCGGGGAGCACAGATACGCAGTATTTT.

The chain recombines TRBV15 with TRBJ2-7; TRBD1 agrees at 10 bases. CDR1 and CDR2 from the germline V gene are LNHNV and YYDKDF (reference sequence). Losses at the gene ends were 4 bases for V and 5 bases for J; bases not matched to a gene: 11. The CDR3 loop spans 16 amino acids. CDR3 sequence reads: CATSTYRGQGGHEQYF. In nucleotides, the CDR3 is TGTGCCACCAGCACCTACCGTGGACAGGGGGGCCACGAGCAGTACTTC.

Only one count was recorded for this clone. V and J are TRBV10-3 and TRBJ2-1; the D gene is possibly TRBD1 (6 bases). Germline V gives CDR1 ENHRY, CDR2 SYGVKD. There are 15 residues in the CDR3. Trimming took 4 bases from V and 4 from J, leaving 14 bases between them. The CDR3 DNA is TGTGCCATCAGTGCGGTCGGGGACACTTACAATGAGCAGTTCTTC. It specifies CAISAVGDTYNEQFF.

The chain employs TRBV2 and TRBJ2-5, with D possibly being TRBD2 (5 bases). The J call could be wrong; TRBJ2-7 is a better fit for the DNA end. Germline CDR1 reads SNHLY; CDR2 reads FYNNEI. There are 13 residues in the CDR3. CDR3 in amino acids: CASSGTGMYEQYF. The CDR3 region has the DNA TGTGCCAGCAGTGGGACTGGGATGTACGAGCAGTACTTC.

This clone was detected a few times. The V call is TRBV4-3, the J call TRBJ2-1; perhaps TRBD1 as D (5 bases). CDR1 is LGHNA, CDR2 YSLEER, per germline. Trimming left V 0 bases short and J 6 bases short, with 12 bases between. This CDR3 region has 15 residues. CDR3 loop: CASSQEGANFNEQFF. As DNA, the CDR3 is TGCGCCAGCAGCCAAGAAGGGGCGAACTTCAATGAGCAGTTCTTC.

A few counts support this clone. The junction does not match germline at one end; this may be a read error. The V and J genes are TRBV30 and TRBJ1-2, with 10 bases matching TRBD1. The germline gives CDR1 GTSNPN, CDR2 SVGIG (reference sequence). This CDR3 has 15 residues. The CDR3 bases are TGTGCCTGGAGTGTACGGGACAGGGGAGGCTATGGCTACCCCTTC. This codes for CAWSVRDRGGYGYPF.

This clone was picked up a small number of times. V usage is TRBV29-1 and J usage is TRBJ1-1; no reliable D call. Per germline, CDR1 SQVTM and CDR2 ANQGSEA. The CDR3 extends over 12 amino acids. V dropped 4 bases and J dropped 0 bases, with 6 bases sitting between them. This CDR3 is CSVATVNTEAFF. DNA of the CDR3: TGCAGCGTTGCTACGGTGAACACTGAAGCTTTCTTT.